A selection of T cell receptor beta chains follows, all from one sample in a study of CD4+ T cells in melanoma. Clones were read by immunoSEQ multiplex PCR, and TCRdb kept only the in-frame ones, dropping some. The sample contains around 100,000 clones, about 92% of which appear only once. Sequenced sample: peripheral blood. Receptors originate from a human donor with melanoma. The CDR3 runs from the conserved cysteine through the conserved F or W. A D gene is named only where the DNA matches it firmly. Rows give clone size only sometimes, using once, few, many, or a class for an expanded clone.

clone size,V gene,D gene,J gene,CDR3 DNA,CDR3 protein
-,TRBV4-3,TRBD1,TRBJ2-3,TGCGCCAGCTCAGGGGGCCCAGATACGCAGTATTTT,CASSGGPDTQYF
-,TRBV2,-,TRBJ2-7,TGTGCCAGCAGTGAAGTGGTAGCGGTTGGCTACGAGCAGTACTTC,CASSEVVAVGYEQYF
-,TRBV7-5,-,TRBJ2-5,TGTGCCAGAACGGACAGGGCAGACGAGACCCAGTACTTC,CARTDRADETQYF
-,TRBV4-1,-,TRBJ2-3,TGCGCCAGCAGTGGTCAGGGGTTTGATACGCAGTATTTT,CASSGQGFDTQYF
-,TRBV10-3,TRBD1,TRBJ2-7,TGTGCCATCAGTGAGTCAGGGGGCATGGCCTACGAGCAGTACTTC,CAISESGGMAYEQYF
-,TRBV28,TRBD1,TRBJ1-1,TGTGCCAGCAGCCCTAGACAGGGGGCGCGTGGTGAAGCTTTCTTT,CASSPRQGARGEAFF
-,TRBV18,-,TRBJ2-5,TGTGCCAGCTCACCAGGACACCAAGAGACCCAGTACTTC,CASSPGHQETQYF
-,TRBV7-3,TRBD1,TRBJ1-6,TGTGCCAGCAGCATTACGGACAGGTCGCCCCTCCACTTT,CASSITDRSPLHF
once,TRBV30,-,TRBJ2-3,TGTGCCTGGAGTGTCCCAGATACGCAGTATTTT,CAWSVPDTQYF
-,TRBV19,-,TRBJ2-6,TGTGCCAGTAGTATTCGGGGCTCTGGGGCCAACGTCCTGACTTTC,CASSIRGSGANVLTF
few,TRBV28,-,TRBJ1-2,TGTGCCAGCTTGGGAGGGGGGGCCTATGGCTACACCTTC,CASLGGGAYGYTF
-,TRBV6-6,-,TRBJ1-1,TGTGCCAGCAGTTCCACAGGGATGGTCGACACTGAAGCTTTCTTT,CASSSTGMVDTEAFF
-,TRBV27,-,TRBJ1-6,TGTGCCAGCAGTTTCGAACCGCCGGGGGGAGGAAATTCACCCCTCCACTTT,CASSFEPPGGGNSPLHF
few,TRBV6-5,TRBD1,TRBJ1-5,TGTGCCAGCAGTTACAGGGGGCTTCAGCCCCAGCATTTT,CASSYRGLQPQHF
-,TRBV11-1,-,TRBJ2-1,TGTGCCAGCAAAGAGGGAGGAGCATACAATGAGCAGTTCTTC,CASKEGGAYNEQFF
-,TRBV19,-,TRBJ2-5,TGTGCCAGTAGCCTATACCGGGACTCTCGGGAGACCCAGTACTTC,CASSLYRDSRETQYF
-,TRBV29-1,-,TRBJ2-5,TGCAGCGTTCTCGGCGGGCAAGAGACCCAGTACTTC,CSVLGGQETQYF
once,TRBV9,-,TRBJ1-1,TGTGCCAGCAGCCCGCGGGCCTTGAACACTGAAGCTTTCTTT,CASSPRALNTEAFF
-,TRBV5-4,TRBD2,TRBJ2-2,TGTGCCAGCAGGACCAGCGGGAGGGCCGGGGAGCTGTTTTTT,CASRTSGRAGELFF
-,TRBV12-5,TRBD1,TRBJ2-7,TGTGCTAGTGGTTTGCACGACAGGGGGCACGAGCAGTACTTC,CASGLHDRGHEQYF
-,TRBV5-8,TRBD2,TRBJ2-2,TGTGCCAGCAGCTTAGGGACTAGCTTGGTCGGGGAGCTGTTTTTT,CASSLGTSLVGELFF
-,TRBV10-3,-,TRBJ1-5,TGTGCCATCAGTGGACGGTTGGGCAATCAGCCCCAGCATTTT,CAISGRLGNQPQHF
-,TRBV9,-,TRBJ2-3,TGTGCCAGCAGTCCAACACGGGATACGCAGTATTTT,CASSPTRDTQYF
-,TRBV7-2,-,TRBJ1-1,TGTGCCAGCACACAGCTACCGGGGTACACTGAAGCTTTCTTT,CASTQLPGYTEAFF
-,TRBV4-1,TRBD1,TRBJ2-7,TGCGCCAGCAGCCGGCGGGACAGGGGATTAGCGGGATACGAGCAGTACTTC,CASSRRDRGLAGYEQYF
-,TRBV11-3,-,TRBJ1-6,TGTGCCAGCAGCCCAAACCCCAATTCACCCCTCCACTTT,CASSPNPNSPLHF
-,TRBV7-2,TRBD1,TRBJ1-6,TGTGCCAGCAGAACGACAGGGCCTGAAGCCCTCCACTTT,CASRTTGPEALHF
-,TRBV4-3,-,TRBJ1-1,TGCGCCAGCAGCCACCCCCGGGACGGGAGACACCCGCCGACTGAAGCTTTCTTT,CASSHPRDGRHPPTEAFF
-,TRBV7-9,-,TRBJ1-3,TGTGCCAGCAGCAGGAAAGGGCAACAACTCTCTGGAAACACCATATATTTT,CASSRKGQQLSGNTIYF
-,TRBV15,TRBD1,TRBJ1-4,TGTGCCACCAGCAGAGTGGGACAGAATGAAAAACTGTTTTTT,CATSRVGQNEKLFF
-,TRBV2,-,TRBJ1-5,TGTGCCAGCACGGGCCAAGCGATGTCGGCCCAGCCCCAGCATTTT,CASTGQAMSAQPQHF
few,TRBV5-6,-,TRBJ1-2,TGTGCCAGCAACTCCCTTCGGGGCGCAAAGGTGGACTATGGCTACACCTTC,CASNSLRGAKVDYGYTF
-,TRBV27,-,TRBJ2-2,TGTGCCAGCAGTTTCTCGGCTTCCATCACCGGGGAGCTGTTTTTT,CASSFSASITGELFF
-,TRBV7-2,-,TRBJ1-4,TGTGCCAGCAGCCAAACAACTAATGAAAAACTGTTTTTT,CASSQTTNEKLFF
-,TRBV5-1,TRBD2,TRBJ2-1,TGCGCCAGCGGGGGGGGTGATTCCTACAATGAGCAGTTCTTC,CASGGGDSYNEQFF
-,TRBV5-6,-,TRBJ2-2,TGTGCCAGCAGCTTGCCGCGGAGCTCAACCGGGGAGCTGTTTTTT,CASSLPRSSTGELFF
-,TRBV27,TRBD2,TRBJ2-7,TGTGCCAGCAGTTTATATGGTAGCGGGAGTTACGAGCAGTACTTC,CASSLYGSGSYEQYF
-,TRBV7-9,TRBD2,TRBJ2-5,TGTGCCAGCAGGTGGAATAGCGGGAGGGTTGAGACCCAGTACTTC,CASRWNSGRVETQYF
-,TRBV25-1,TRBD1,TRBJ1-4,TGTGCCAGCAGGAGGGAGGACAGGGGTAATGAAAAACTGTTTTTT,CASRREDRGNEKLFF
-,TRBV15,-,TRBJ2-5,TGTGCCACCAGCAGAGATACAGTAGAAGAGACCCAGTACTTC,CATSRDTVEETQYF
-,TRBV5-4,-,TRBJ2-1,TGTGCCAGCAGCTTGGAAGGGACTTTCCCTAACGAGCAGTTCTTC,CASSLEGTFPNEQFF
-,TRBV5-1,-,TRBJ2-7,TGCGCCAGCAGCTTGTCGGCGGGCGAGCAGTACTTC,CASSLSAGEQYF
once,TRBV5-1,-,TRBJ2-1,TGCGCCAGCAGCTTGGGGTGGACCTCGTACAATGAGCAGTTCTTC,CASSLGWTSYNEQFF
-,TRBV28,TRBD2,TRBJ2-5,TGTGCCAGCAGTCCACGACTAGCGGGAGGACAAGAGACCCAGTACTTC,CASSPRLAGGQETQYF
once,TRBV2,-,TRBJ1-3,TGTGCCAGCACCAGTTCTGGAAACACCATATATTTT,CASTSSGNTIYF
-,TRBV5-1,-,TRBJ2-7,TGCGCCAGCAGCCCGGAAGGGGGTACCCTAAGGCTCGAGCAGTACTTC,CASSPEGGTLRLEQYF
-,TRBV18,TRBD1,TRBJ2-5,TGTGCCAGCTCAGACAGGGCACAAGAGACCCAGTACTTC,CASSDRAQETQYF
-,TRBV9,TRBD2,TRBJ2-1,TGTGCCAGCAGCATCGCTAGCGGGGGGGGCAATGAGCAGTTCTTC,CASSIASGGGNEQFF
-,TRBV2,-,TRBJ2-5,TGTGCCAGCAGTGTGCGGTACGGCCAAGAGACCCAGTACTTC,CASSVRYGQETQYF
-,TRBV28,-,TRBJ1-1,TGTGCCAGCACCCTAGCGGGGGGCACTGAAGCTTTCTTT,CASTLAGGTEAFF
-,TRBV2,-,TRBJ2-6,TGTGCCTACCCCGGGCAGGCGCCCTCTGGGGCCAACGTCCTGACTTTC,CAYPGQAPSGANVLTF
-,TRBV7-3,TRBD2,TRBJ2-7,TGTGCCAGCAGAAAAGCGGGGGACTCCTACGAGCAGTACTTC,CASRKAGDSYEQYF
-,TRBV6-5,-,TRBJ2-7,TGTGCCAGCAGTGGTTTAGCCTCGTACGAGCAGTACTTC,CASSGLASYEQYF